This TCR beta chain was recorded in a study of blood T cell repertoires in COVID-19. The CDR3 sequence is 17 residues long. In germline, CDR1 is SGHTA, CDR2 FQGTGA. V lost 5 bases to trimming and J lost 0 bases; unmatched junction nucleotides: 10. Original processing notes: Estimation of nucleated cell counts relied on the amplification of reference gene primers. Clones were read by immunoSEQ multiplex PCR, and TCRdb kept only the in-frame ones, dropping some. That table furnishes V, J and clone size, whereas the DNA furnished D and trimming. The sample consists of some 110,000 clones, 80% to 90% of them appearing once.

J is TRBJ2-1 and V is TRBV7-3, with 7 bases identical to TRBD2. The specimen sequenced was peripheral blood. The receptor's source is a man aged 35 to 55 with acute or convalescent COVID-19. The CDR3 DNA reads as TGTGCCAGCAGCCCCGAGACTAGCTCCATCTCCTACAATGAGCAGTTCTTC. Translating it yields CASSPETSSISYNEQFF.